This TCR beta chain was sequenced during a study of regulatory and conventional T cells in breast cancer. Of note for this clonotype: One end of the junction is discordant with germline, which a read error may explain.

Each CDR3 protein gets one entry after TCRdb re-called the PCR reads with MiXCR. The sample records 9,500 to 11,000 distinct CDR3 sequences, about 32% being singletons. The CDR3 has 16 amino acids. Germline values: CDR1 MNHEY, CDR2 SVGEGT. The sequenced sample consisted of conventional T cells from blood. The chain carries TRBV6-2 or TRBV6-3 and TRBJ1-5; 10 bases agree with TRBD1. This clonotype was sampled from a male donor in good health. Here the CDR3 reads CANSYPRDRGVQPQHF. The CDR3 coding sequence is TGTGCCAACAGTTACCCGAGGGACAGGGGTGTTCAGCCCCAGCATTTT.